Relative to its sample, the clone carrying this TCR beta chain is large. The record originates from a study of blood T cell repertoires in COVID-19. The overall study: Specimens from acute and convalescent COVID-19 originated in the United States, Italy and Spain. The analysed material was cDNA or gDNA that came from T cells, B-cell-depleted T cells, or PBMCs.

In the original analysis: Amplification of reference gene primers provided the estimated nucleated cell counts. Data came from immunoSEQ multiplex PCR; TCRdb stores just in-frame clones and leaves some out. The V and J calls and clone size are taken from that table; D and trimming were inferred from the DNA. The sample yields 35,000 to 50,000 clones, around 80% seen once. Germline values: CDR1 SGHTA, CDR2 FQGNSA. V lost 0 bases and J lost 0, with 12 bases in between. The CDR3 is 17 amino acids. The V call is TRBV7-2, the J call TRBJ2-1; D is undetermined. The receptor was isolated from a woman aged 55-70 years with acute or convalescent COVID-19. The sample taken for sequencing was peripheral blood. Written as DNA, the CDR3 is TGTGCCAGCAGCTTAGCCCGGTCCACCCTCTCCTACAATGAGCAGTTCTTC. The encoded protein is CASSLARSTLSYNEQFF.